The 11 T cell receptor beta chains reported below all come from one sample, sequenced in a study of regulatory T cells in long-lasting Graves disease. CDR3 regions were amplified by Arm-PCR using iRepertoire HTBI primers to build TCR beta libraries. A single record per CDR3 protein comes from TCRdb applying MiXCR to the multiplex PCR reads. The sample yields around 420,000 distinct CDR3 sequences, 15% to 17% seen once. As to time point: newly diagnosed GD, antithyroid drugs for less than 3 months. From RNA extracted from PBMCs, the TCR library was made. Sequences were derived from peripheral blood mononuclear cells (PBMCs), sampled at new diagnosis, from a patient treated with antithyroid drugs. These TCRs come from a female donor with Graves disease.

This clonotype was recorded only once. The chain employs TRBV3-1 and TRBJ2-7; 7 bases match TRBD1. The CDR3 is made up of 13 amino acids. CDR1 and CDR2 (germline): LGHDT, YNNKEL (reference sequence). V dropped 5 bases and J dropped 3; count of bases not matched to a gene: 4. CDR3 amino acids: CASSLQGNYEQYF. The CDR3 DNA reads as TGTGCCAGCAGCTTACAGGGGAACTACGAGCAGTACTTC.

This clonotype turned up a few times. The chain joins TRBV20-1 to TRBJ2-1, with 9 bases matching TRBD2. CDR1 is DFQATT, CDR2 SNEGSKA, per germline (reference sequence). The CDR3 covers 17 residues. V trimming: 2 bases; J trimming: 0 bases; junction bases outside the gene matches: 8. In DNA, the CDR3 is TGCAGTGCTAGATCCAGCGGGGGGCCAAGCTCCTACAATGAGCAGTTCTTC. Its protein product is CSARSSGGPSSYNEQFF.

J is TRBJ2-5 and V is TRBV7-9, with 11 bases matching TRBD2. This CDR3 region has 17 residues. The V segment lost 8 bases and the J segment 1 base; nucleotides outside the gene matches: 12. Looked up from germline, CDR1 is SEHNR and CDR2 is FQNEAQ (reference sequence). CDR3 region: CASGPGTSGLSQETQYF. The CDR3 DNA reads as TGTGCCAGCGGCCCCGGGACTAGCGGATTAAGCCAAGAGACCCAGTACTTC.

This clonotype has ten or more counts. This chain uses TRBV27 with TRBJ2-5; D is unclear. Deletions cut 0 bases from V and 3 bases from J, with 8 bases between. Germline lookup yields CDR1 MNHEY and CDR2 SMNVEV (reference sequence). The CDR3 is 14 residues long. The CDR3 region is CASSLSGRKETQYF. The DNA for the CDR3 is TGTGCCAGCAGTTTATCAGGCAGAAAAGAGACCCAGTACTTC.

This clonotype was counted ten times or more. The chain carries TRBV20-1 and TRBJ2-2; 7 nucleotides align to TRBD1. CDR1 and CDR2 from the germline V gene are DFQATT and SNEGSKA (reference sequence). V shed 6 bases and J 0 bases; nucleotides not matched to a gene: 4. This CDR3 contains 14 residues. The CDR3, as DNA: TGCAGTGCGACCGGGACAGCGAACACCGGGGAGCTGTTTTTT. Encoded protein: CSATGTANTGELFF.

This clonotype was counted a single time. This may come from a read error, since a much larger clone is one base off. V and J are TRBV28 and TRBJ2-7; D gene ambiguous. This CDR3 region has 15 residues. The V and J ends lost 3 bases and 7 bases respectively, with 19 bases between them. Germline values: CDR1 MDHEN, CDR2 SYDVKM. CDR3 loop: CASSLASRTYNEQYF. CDR3 nucleotides: TGTGCCAGCAGTTTGGCCAGCAGGACGTACAATGAGCAGTACTTC.

This clonotype has just a few counts. A much bigger clone sits one base away, suggesting this may be a read error. The gene calls are TRBV12-3 or TRBV12-4 and TRBJ2-7, with D perhaps matching TRBD2 (5 bases). This CDR3 has 11 residues. V was cut by 5 bases and J by 7 bases, with 9 bases left in between. DNA for the CDR3: TGTGCCAGCAGTCCGAGGACTGAGCAGTACTTC. Its translation is CASSPRTEQYF.

There are many counts of this clonotype. This rearrangement joins TRBV12-3 or TRBV12-4 to TRBJ2-2; D is unresolved. The CDR3 covers 14 residues. V gave up 3 bases and J gave up 1 base, with 6 bases separating them. CDR3 loop: CASSFGENTGELFF. CDR3 sequence (DNA): TGTGCCAGCAGTTTTGGGGAGAACACCGGGGAGCTGTTTTTT.

V gene TRBV20-1 combines with J gene TRBJ1-2; no definite D call. Trimming took 0 bases from V and 0 from J, leaving 5 bases between them. This CDR3 is 13 amino acids long. Germline CDR1 is DFQATT and CDR2 is SNEGSKA (reference sequence). Here the CDR3 reads CSARDHSNYGYTF. CDR3 DNA: TGCAGTGCTAGAGACCACTCTAACTATGGCTACACCTTC.

This clonotype was seen repeatedly, ten times or more. The chain joins TRBV7-9 to TRBJ2-5; D uncertain. The germline V and J ends were trimmed by 1 base and 8 bases, with 17 bases remaining between them. CDR1 SEHNR and CDR2 FQNEAQ come from the germline V gene (reference sequence). The CDR3 loop spans 15 amino acids. This chain's CDR3 is CASSLVTAERLTQYF. DNA for the CDR3: TGTGCCAGCAGCTTAGTGACGGCCGAGAGATTAACCCAGTACTTC.

As regards this clonotype: A much larger clonotype is one base distant, so this may be a read error. V and J are TRBV5-1 and TRBJ1-6; 7 positions agree with TRBD1. The CDR3 is made up of 14 amino acids. The germline V gene has CDR1 SGHRS and CDR2 YFSETQ. CDR3 bases: TGCGCCAACAGCAAAGGGGGCCCGAATTCACCCCTCCACTTT. Translated, it gives CANSKGGPNSPLHF.